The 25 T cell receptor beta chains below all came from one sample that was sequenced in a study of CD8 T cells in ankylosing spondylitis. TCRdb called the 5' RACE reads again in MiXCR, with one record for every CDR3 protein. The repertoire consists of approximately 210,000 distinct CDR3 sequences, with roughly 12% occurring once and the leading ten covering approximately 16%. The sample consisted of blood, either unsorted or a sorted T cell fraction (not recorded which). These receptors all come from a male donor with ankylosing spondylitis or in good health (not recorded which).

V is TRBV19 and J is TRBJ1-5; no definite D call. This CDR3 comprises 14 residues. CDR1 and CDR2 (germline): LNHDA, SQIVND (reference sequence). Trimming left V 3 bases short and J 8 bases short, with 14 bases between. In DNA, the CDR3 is TGTGCCAGTAGTATGAAATCCCCTTGGGAGCCCCAGCATTTT. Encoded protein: CASSMKSPWEPQHF.

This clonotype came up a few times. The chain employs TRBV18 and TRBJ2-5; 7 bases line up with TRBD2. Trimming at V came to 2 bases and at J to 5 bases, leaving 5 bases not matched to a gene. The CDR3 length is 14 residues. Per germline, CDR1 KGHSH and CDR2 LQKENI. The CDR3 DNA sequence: TGTGCCAGCTCACCAGCGGGAGCCATTGAGACCCAGTACTTC. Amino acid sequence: CASSPAGAIETQYF. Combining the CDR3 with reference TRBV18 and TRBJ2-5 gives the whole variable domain NAGVMQNPRHLVRRRGQEARLRCSPMKGHSHVYWYRQLPEEGLKFMVYLQKENIIDESGMPKERFSAEFPKEGPSILRIQQVVRGDSAAYFCASSPAGAIETQYFGPGTRLLVL.

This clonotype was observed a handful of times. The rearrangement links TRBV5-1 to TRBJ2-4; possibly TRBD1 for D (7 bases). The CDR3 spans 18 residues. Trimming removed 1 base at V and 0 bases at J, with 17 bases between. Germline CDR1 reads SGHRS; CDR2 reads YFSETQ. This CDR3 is CASSLLGGGVEAKNIQYF. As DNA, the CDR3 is TGCGCCAGCAGCTTGCTCGGAGGGGGCGTGGAAGCCAAAAACATTCAGTACTTC.

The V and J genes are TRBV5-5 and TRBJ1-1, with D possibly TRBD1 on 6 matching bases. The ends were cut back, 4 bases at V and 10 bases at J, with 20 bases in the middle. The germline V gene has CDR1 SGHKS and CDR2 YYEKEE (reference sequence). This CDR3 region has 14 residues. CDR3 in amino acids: CASSPNVGGWGAFF. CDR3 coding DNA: TGTGCCAGCAGCCCAAACGTCGGGGGCTGGGGAGCTTTCTTT.

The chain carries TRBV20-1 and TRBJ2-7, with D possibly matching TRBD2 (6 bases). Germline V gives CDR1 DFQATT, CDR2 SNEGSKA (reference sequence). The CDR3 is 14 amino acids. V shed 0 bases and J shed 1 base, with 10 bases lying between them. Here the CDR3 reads CSARDGGGSYEQYF. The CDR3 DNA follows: TGCAGTGCTAGAGATGGTGGGGGGTCCTACGAGCAGTACTTC.

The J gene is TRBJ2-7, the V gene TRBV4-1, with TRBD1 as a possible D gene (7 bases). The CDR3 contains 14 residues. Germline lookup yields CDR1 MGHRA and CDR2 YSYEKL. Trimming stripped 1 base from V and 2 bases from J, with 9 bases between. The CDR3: CASSQVRGAYEQYF. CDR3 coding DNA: TGCGCCAGCAGCCAAGTCAGGGGGGCCTACGAGCAGTACTTC.

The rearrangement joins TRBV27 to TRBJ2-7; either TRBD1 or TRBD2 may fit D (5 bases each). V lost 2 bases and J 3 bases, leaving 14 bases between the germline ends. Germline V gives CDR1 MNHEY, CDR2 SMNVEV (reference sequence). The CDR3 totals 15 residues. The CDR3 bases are TGTGCCAGCAGTTTAGGGGGTGGGCCAGGCTACGAGCAGTACTTC. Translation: CASSLGGGPGYEQYF.

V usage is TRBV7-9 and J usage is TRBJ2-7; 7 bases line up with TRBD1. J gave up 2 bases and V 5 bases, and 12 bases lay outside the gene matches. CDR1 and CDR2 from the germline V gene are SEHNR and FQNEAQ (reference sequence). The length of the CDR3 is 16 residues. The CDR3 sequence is CASSTPRGQPAYEQYF. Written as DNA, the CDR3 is TGTGCCAGCAGCACCCCCCGGGGACAGCCAGCCTACGAGCAGTACTTC.

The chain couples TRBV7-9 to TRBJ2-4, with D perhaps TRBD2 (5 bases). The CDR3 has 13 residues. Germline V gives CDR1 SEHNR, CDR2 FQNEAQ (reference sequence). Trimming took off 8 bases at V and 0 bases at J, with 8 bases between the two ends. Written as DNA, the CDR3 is TGTGCCAGCGCCGAGGGAGCCAAAAACATTCAGTACTTC. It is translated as CASAEGAKNIQYF.

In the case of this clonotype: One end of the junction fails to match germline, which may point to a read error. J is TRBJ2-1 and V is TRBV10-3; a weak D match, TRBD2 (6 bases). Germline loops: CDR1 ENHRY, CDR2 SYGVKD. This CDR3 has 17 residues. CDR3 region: CAISKSKLALNDNEQFF. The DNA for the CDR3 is TGTGCCATCAGTAAGTCGAAACTAGCACTGAACGACAATGAGCAGTTCTTC.

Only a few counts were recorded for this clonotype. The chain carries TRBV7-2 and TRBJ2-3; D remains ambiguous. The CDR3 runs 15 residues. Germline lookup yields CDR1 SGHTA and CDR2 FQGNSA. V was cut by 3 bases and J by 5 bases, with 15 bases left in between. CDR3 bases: TGTGCCAGCAGCTTGACCATAACGTTGGGAGATACGCAGTATTTT. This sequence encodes CASSLTITLGDTQYF.

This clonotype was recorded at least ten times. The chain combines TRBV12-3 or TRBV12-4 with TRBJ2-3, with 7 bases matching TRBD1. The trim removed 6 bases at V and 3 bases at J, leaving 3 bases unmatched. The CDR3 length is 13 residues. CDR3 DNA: TGTGCCAGCAGGGTACAGGGGACAGATACGCAGTATTTT. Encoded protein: CASRVQGTDTQYF.

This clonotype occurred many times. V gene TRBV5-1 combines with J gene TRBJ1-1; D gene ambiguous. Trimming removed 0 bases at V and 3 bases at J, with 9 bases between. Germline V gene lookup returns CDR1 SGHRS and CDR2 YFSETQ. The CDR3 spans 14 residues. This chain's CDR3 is CASSLGPVDTEAFF. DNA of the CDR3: TGCGCCAGCAGCTTGGGCCCGGTGGACACTGAAGCTTTCTTT.

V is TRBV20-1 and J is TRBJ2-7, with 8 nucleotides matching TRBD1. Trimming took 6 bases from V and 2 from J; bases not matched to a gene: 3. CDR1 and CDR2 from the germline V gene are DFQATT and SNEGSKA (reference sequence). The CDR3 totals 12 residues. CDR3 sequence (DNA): TGCAGTGCGGACAGGGATACCTACGAGCAGTACTTC. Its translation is CSADRDTYEQYF.

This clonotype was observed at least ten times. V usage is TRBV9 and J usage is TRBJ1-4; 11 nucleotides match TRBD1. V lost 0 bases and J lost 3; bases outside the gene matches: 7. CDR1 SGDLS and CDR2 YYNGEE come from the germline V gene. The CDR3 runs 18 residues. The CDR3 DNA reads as TGTGCCAGCAGCGTAGGAGAGGACAGGGGGCCGTCTAATGAAAAACTGTTTTTT. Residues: CASSVGEDRGPSNEKLFF.

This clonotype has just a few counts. CDR3 sequence (DNA): TGCGCCAGCAGCCAAGTAGAGCCCACTTACTATGGCTACACCTTC. The encoded protein is CASSQVEPTYYGYTF. The chain links TRBV4-1 to TRBJ1-2, with D uncertain. Between the trimmed V and J ends, which lost 1 base and 3 bases, there was a span of 12 bases. Germline V gene sequence: CDR1 MGHRA, CDR2 YSYEKL. CDR3 size: 15 residues.

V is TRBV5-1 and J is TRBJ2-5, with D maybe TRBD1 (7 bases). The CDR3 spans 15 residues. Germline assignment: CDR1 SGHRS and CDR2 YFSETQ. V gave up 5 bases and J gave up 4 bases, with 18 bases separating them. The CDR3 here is CASRRGGGGGETQYF. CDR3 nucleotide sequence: TGCGCCAGCAGGAGGGGTGGAGGGGGCGGAGAGACCCAGTACTTC.

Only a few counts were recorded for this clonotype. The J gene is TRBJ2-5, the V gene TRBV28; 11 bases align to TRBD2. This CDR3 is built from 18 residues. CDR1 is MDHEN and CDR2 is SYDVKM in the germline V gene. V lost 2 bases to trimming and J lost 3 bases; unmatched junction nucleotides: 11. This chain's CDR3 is CASSLPSLAGDPEETQYF. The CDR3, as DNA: TGTGCCAGCAGTTTACCCTCACTAGCGGGAGACCCGGAAGAGACCCAGTACTTC.

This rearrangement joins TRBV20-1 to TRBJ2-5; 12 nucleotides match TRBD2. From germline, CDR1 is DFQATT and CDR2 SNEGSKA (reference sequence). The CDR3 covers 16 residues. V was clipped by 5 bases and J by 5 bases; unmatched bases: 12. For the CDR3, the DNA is TGCAGTGCTTTGCTAGCGGGGGGGCCCAAGGGCGAGACCCAGTACTTC. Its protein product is CSALLAGGPKGETQYF.

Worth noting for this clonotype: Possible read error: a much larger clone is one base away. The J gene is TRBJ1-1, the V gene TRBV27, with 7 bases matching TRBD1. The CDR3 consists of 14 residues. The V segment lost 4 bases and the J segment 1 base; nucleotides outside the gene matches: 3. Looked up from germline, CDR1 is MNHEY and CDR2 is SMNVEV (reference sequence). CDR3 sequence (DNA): TGTGCCAGCAGTTCGGGACAGCGGAACACTGAAGCTTTCTTT. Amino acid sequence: CASSSGQRNTEAFF.

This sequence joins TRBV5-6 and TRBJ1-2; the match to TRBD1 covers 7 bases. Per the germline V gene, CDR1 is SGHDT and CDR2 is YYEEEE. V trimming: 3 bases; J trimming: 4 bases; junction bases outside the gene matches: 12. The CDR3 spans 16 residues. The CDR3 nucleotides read TGTGCCAGCAGCTCCACCGGGACAGATACTATCTATGGCTACACCTTC. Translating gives CASSSTGTDTIYGYTF.

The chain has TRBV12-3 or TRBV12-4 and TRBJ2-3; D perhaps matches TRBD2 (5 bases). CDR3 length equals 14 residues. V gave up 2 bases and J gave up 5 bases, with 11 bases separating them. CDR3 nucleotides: TGTGCCAGCAGTTTAAGCCCGGCGGGAGATACGCAGTATTTT. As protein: CASSLSPAGDTQYF.

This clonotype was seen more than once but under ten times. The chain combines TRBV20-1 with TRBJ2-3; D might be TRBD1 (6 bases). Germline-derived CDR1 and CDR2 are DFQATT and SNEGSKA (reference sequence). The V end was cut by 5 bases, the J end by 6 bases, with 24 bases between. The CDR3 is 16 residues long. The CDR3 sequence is CSAGRRGTRGLDTQYF. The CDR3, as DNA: TGCAGTGCTGGTCGAAGGGGGACAAGGGGTTTGGATACGCAGTATTTT.

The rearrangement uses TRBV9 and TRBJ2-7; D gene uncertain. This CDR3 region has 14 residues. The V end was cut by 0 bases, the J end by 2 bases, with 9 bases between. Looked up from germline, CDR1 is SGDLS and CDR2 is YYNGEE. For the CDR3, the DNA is TGTGCCAGCAGCGTAGAAGCTGGACCCTACGAGCAGTACTTC. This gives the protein CASSVEAGPYEQYF.

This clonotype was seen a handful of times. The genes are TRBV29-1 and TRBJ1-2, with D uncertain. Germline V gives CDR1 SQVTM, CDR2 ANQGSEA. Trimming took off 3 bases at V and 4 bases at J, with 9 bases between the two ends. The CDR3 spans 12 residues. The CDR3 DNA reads TGCAGCGTTGATGGGCAGCCCTATGGCTACACCTTC. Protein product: CSVDGQPYGYTF.